This T cell receptor beta chain stems from a study of blood T cell repertoires in COVID-19. Germline lookup yields CDR1 LNHDA and CDR2 SQIVND (reference sequence). The junction had 3 bases not matched to a gene; V was cut back by 3 bases and J by 7 bases. The CDR3 spans 14 residues. TCRdb keeps only in-frame clones here, not all; method: immunoSEQ multiplex PCR. The table lists about 230,000 clones, around 81% of them singletons. The V and J genes are TRBV19 and TRBJ1-6; 7 positions agree with TRBD1. The sequenced sample was peripheral blood. The sequence was obtained from a woman older than 75 with COVID-19, enrolled during active disease. The CDR3: CASSMGQLNSPLHF. In DNA form, the CDR3 reads TGTGCCAGTAGTATGGGACAGTTGAATTCACCCCTCCACTTT.